The entry below describes one TCR beta chain. This clonotype has a handful of counts. What antigen it recognizes has not been identified. Per-base qualities were not stored, and no clone one base away is much larger. The source of the sample is a study of breast tumors, draining lymph nodes, adjacent tissues listed by TCRdb under 2016. With regard to the full study: In breast cancer patients, the study compared the TCR beta repertoires of tumor, adjacent nontumor tissue and axillary lymph nodes. The study aimed to assess the relationships and possible T-cell exchange between tumor, surrounding tissue and draining lymph node repertoires in human breast cancer.

For sequencing, an Illumina HiSeq 2000 was employed. TCR beta chain libraries were generated through multiplex PCR amplification. High-throughput sequencing was used to analyze the amplified TCR beta chain products. TCRdb reworked the public reads: Q25 trimming with fastp, MiXCR clone assembly, productive beta chains retained. When rows share a CDR3 protein, they turn into one entry using the most common DNA and genes. Across this sample there are about 180,000 distinct CDR3 sequences, with around 35% seen only once. The ten largest account for over 3.5% of the sample. Lymph node samples were obtained from the axillary draining lymph nodes of breast cancer patients. Points the paper makes about the study in general: Tumor and nontumor tissue repertoires were significantly more similar in luminal-like than in basal-like breast cancer. Rather than being directly demonstrated, the conclusion that tumor T cells originate in lymph nodes was presented as consistent with a hypothesis. T-cell repertoire diversity in tumors was found to be lower than in lymph nodes but higher than in nontumor tissue, and preferential V and J gene usage was observed. The data were considered consistent with the idea that most tumor T cells come from the lymph node and then expand in tumor tissue.

Sequencing was done on a sample of axillary lymph node tissue. This TCR derives from a female donor with breast cancer. Some clones in this sample may be carry-over from other donors' samples.

The DNA sequence reads TGTGCCAGCAGCTTAGTAGGGGCCACAAGGGTTAACACTGAAGCTTTCTTT. Its translation reads: CASSLVGATRVNTEAFF. In this chain, TRBV7-8 is recombined with TRBJ1-1; a tentative D match to TRBD1 spans 5 bases. CDR1 is given as SGHVS and CDR2 as FQNEAQ, both from the germline V gene. The CDR3 goes from the cysteine to the phenylalanine over 17 residues. Only the CDR3 DNA stays, 51 bases, in frame from base 1. Trimming at the junction amounts to 1 base on V and 2 bases on J, and the germline ends lie 17 bases apart.